Described below is a single T cell receptor beta chain sequence and its context. Assay: immunoSEQ multiplex PCR; the TCRdb copy retains only in-frame clones and omits some. The data contain tens of thousands of clones, roughly 96% of them seen just once; the ten biggest clones take up approximately 0.031%. The record originates from a study of siplizumab effects on memory and regulatory T cells. The CDR3 has 13 residues. The junction had 8 bases not matched to a gene; V was cut back by 5 bases and J by 11 bases. From germline, CDR1 is KGHSH and CDR2 LQKENI. The clonotype comes from a human donor in good health. This chain joins TRBV18 and TRBJ2-3, with TRBD2 matching 9 bases. Sequences were obtained from naive CD4+ T cells sorted from blood. The CDR3 reads CASSAASGVGQYF. The DNA for the CDR3 is TGTGCCAGCTCAGCGGCTAGCGGGGTAGGGCAGTATTTT.